The 25 T cell receptor beta chains below all came from one sample that was sequenced in a study of T cell responses to AZD1222 COVID-19 vaccine. Clones were sequenced by immunoSEQ multiplex PCR, and TCRdb holds only the in-frame ones, with some missing. The data contain about 120,000 clones, 65% to 90% of them singletons. The sample in question was peripheral blood, obtained on day 0 of AZD1222 vaccination. The receptors originated from an adult in good health.

This clone was seen a single time. The chain couples TRBV19 to TRBJ2-1, with TRBD2 matching over 9 bases. This CDR3 has 16 amino acids. V lost 3 bases and J lost 5; bases outside the gene matches: 8. Per germline, CDR1 LNHDA and CDR2 SQIVND (reference sequence). In DNA form, the CDR3 reads TGTGCCAGTAGTATGGTTGCGGGAGGGATTAACAATGAGCAGTTCTTC. It is translated as CASSMVAGGINNEQFF.

J is TRBJ2-2 and V is TRBV4-3; D possibly uses TRBD1 or TRBD2 (7 bases each). The ends were cut back, 1 base at V and 5 bases at J, with 11 bases in the middle. In germline, CDR1 is LGHNA, CDR2 YSLEER. The CDR3 is 15 residues long. The CDR3 region has the DNA TGCGCCAGCAGCCAAGCAGGGGGGGGAACCGGGGAGCTGTTTTTT. Its protein product is CASSQAGGGTGELFF.

The genes are TRBV9 and TRBJ2-3; tentative D call: TRBD2 (5 bases). There are 12 residues in the CDR3. Trimming pared 4 bases from V and 5 bases from J, leaving 8 bases between. The germline CDR1 and CDR2 sequences are SGDLS and YYNGEE. The CDR3 loop reads CASSMSGDTQYF. CDR3 DNA: TGTGCCAGCAGCATGAGCGGAGATACGCAGTATTTT.

Notes on this clone: This specimen includes other DNA sequences encoding the same CDR3. The chain couples TRBV9 to TRBJ1-3, with D unresolved. Germline-derived CDR1 and CDR2 are SGDLS and YYNGEE. The CDR3 extends over 15 amino acids. Trimming removed 0 bases at V and 0 bases at J, with 7 bases between. CDR3 sequence: CASSVGGTSGNTIYF. CDR3 bases: TGTGCCAGCAGCGTAGGGGGAACCTCTGGAAACACCATATATTTT. Combining the CDR3 with reference TRBV9 and TRBJ1-3 gives the whole variable domain DSGVTQTPKHLITATGQRVTLRCSPRSGDLSVYWYQQSLDQGLQFLIQYYNGEERAKGNILERFSAQQFPDLHSELNLSSLELGDSALYFCASSVGGTSGNTIYFGEGSWLTVV.

This clone was seen only once. This rearrangement joins TRBV10-3 to TRBJ2-1, with 14 nucleotides matching TRBD2. The CDR3 totals 15 residues. Germline CDR1 is ENHRY and CDR2 is SYGVKD. The V and J ends lost 2 bases and 11 bases, in that order; junction bases with no gene match: 5. The CDR3 spells CAISEGLAGGTKQFF. The CDR3 bases are TGTGCCATCAGTGAGGGACTAGCGGGAGGCACAAAGCAGTTCTTC.

In its sample, this clone was seen a few times. The chain links TRBV7-8 to TRBJ1-5, with D maybe TRBD1 (6 bases). Germline CDR1 reads SGHVS; CDR2 reads FQNEAQ. V shed 5 bases and J shed 4 bases, with 12 bases lying between them. The CDR3 has 14 residues. DNA for the CDR3: TGTGCCAGCAGCCTAGACAGGTTAAATCAGCCCCAGCATTTT. It is translated as CASSLDRLNQPQHF.

Only a few counts were recorded for this clone. The CDR3 DNA reads TGTGCCAGCAGTTTGGTTCGTCAGCCCCAGCATTTT. Amino acid sequence: CASSLVRQPQHF. The rearrangement links TRBV12-3 or TRBV12-4 to TRBJ1-5; D is ambiguous. The CDR3 is 12 residues long. The germline V and J ends were trimmed by 3 bases and 6 bases, with 6 bases remaining between them.

The chain uses TRBV28 and TRBJ2-7, with D possibly being TRBD1 (6 bases). Germline lookup yields CDR1 MDHEN and CDR2 SYDVKM. This CDR3 is 12 amino acids long. V was clipped by 6 bases and J by 3 bases, with 9 bases between them. The CDR3 sequence is CASRDSHYEQYF. The DNA for the CDR3 is TGTGCCAGCAGGGACAGCCACTACGAGCAGTACTTC.

This chain connects TRBV12-3 or TRBV12-4 to TRBJ1-2; TRBD1 might be the D (5 bases). This CDR3 is 13 amino acids long. V was cut by 4 bases and J by 5 bases, with 11 bases left in between. CDR3 nucleotides: TGTGCCAGCAGTTCCGGGACGGTGTATGGCTACACCTTC. Translated, it gives CASSSGTVYGYTF.

This chain connects TRBV11-2 to TRBJ2-7; tentatively, D is TRBD1 (6 bases). Trimming took 5 bases from V and 5 from J, leaving 16 bases between them. This CDR3 comprises 14 residues. Germline V CDR1 and CDR2: SGHAT, FQNNGV. CDR3: CASSDYRVRNEQYF. Written as DNA, the CDR3 is TGTGCCAGCAGCGACTACAGGGTAAGGAACGAGCAGTACTTC. The full variable domain, completed using reference TRBV11-2 and TRBJ2-7, is EAGVAQSPRYKIIEKRQSVAFWCNPISGHATLYWYQQILGQGPKLLIQFQNNGVVDDSQLPKDRFSAERLKGVDSTLKIQPAKLEDSAVYLCASSDYRVRNEQYFGPGTRLTVT.

The genes are TRBV4-1 and TRBJ1-1; 8 bases are a match to TRBD1. Trimming removed 1 base from V and 11 bases from J; junction bases left unmatched: 0. Germline assignment: CDR1 MGHRA and CDR2 YSYEKL. The CDR3 is 11 residues long. DNA for the CDR3: TGCGCCAGCAGCCAAGGACAGGGGGCTTTCTTT. It translates to CASSQGQGAFF.

The V and J genes are TRBV19 and TRBJ2-7; no firm D call. Germline-derived CDR1 and CDR2 are LNHDA and SQIVND (reference sequence). Trimming cost V 3 bases and J 0 bases, with 9 bases left between them. CDR3 size: 14 residues. The CDR3 loop is CASSIDTYSYEQYF. CDR3 nucleotide sequence: TGTGCCAGTAGTATCGACACTTACTCCTACGAGCAGTACTTC.

The J gene is TRBJ2-2, the V gene TRBV5-1; D unclear. Trimming left V 5 bases short and J 7 bases short, with 15 bases between. This CDR3 has 14 amino acids. CDR1 is SGHRS, CDR2 YFSETQ, per germline. CDR3 loop: CASRVGPQGGELFF. The CDR3 nucleotides read TGCGCCAGCAGAGTGGGCCCCCAAGGCGGGGAGCTGTTTTTT.

The table lists this clone with a few counts. The chain joins TRBV28 to TRBJ1-5; possibly TRBD1 for D (5 bases). The CDR3 runs 17 residues. Trimming left V 3 bases short and J 2 bases short, with 17 bases between. Germline V CDR1 and CDR2: MDHEN, SYDVKM. CDR3 nucleotide sequence: TGTGCCAGCAGTTTGCCGGGCGGGCAGGGTGGCAATCAGCCCCAGCATTTT. This sequence encodes CASSLPGGQGGNQPQHF.

J is TRBJ1-5 and V is TRBV9; 10 bases align to TRBD1. From germline, CDR1 is SGDLS and CDR2 YYNGEE. The CDR3 runs 17 residues. Losses at the gene ends were 2 bases for V and 6 bases for J; bases not matched to a gene: 11. CDR3: CASSVGPGTGAAQPQHF. The CDR3, as DNA: TGTGCCAGCAGCGTGGGGCCCGGGACAGGGGCGGCTCAGCCCCAGCATTTT.

The chain has TRBV7-2 and TRBJ1-2, with 9 bases lining up with TRBD1. V lost 1 base, J lost 8 bases, and 5 bases stayed unmatched. Germline assignment: CDR1 SGHTA and CDR2 FQGNSA. The CDR3 runs 14 residues. CDR3 sequence (DNA): TGTGCCAGCAGCTTAGGTCGGACAGGGGCGGGCTACACCTTC. Translated: CASSLGRTGAGYTF. Variable domain in full (rest from reference TRBV7-2 and TRBJ1-2): GAGVSQSPSNKVTEKGKDVELRCDPISGHTALYWYRQSLGQGLEFLIYFQGNSAPDKSGLPSDRFSAERTGGSVSTLTIQRTQQEDSAVYLCASSLGRTGAGYTFGSGTRLTVV.

The V call is TRBV5-6, the J call TRBJ2-7; unclear D gene. The V gene's germline CDR1 is SGHDT and CDR2 YYEEEE. This CDR3 is built from 12 residues. Trimming pared 2 bases from V and 3 bases from J, leaving 6 bases between. CDR3 DNA: TGTGCCAGCAGCTTTGCGGACTACGAGCAGTACTTC. Amino acid sequence: CASSFADYEQYF.

This clone was seen once. The chain recombines TRBV15 with TRBJ2-1, with 8 bases that match TRBD1. The germline V gene encodes CDR1 LNHNV and CDR2 YYDKDF (reference sequence). The CDR3 sequence is 15 residues long. The junction had 7 bases not matched to a gene; V was cut back by 2 bases and J by 7 bases. The CDR3 here is CATSRTTGGGNEQFF. The CDR3 coding sequence is TGTGCCACCAGCAGAACTACAGGGGGTGGAAATGAGCAGTTCTTC.

The genes are TRBV4-2 and TRBJ1-6; no clear D gene. Trimming took off 5 bases at V and 0 bases at J, with 5 bases between the two ends. The CDR3 has 14 residues. The germline CDR1 and CDR2 sequences are LGHNA and YNFKEQ. This chain's CDR3 is CASSISSYNSPLHF. The DNA of the CDR3 is TGTGCCAGCAGCATCTCCTCCTATAATTCACCCCTCCACTTT.

The chain carries TRBV5-1 and TRBJ2-1; 7 nucleotides align to TRBD1. Germline loops: CDR1 SGHRS, CDR2 YFSETQ. V lost 0 bases to trimming and J lost 4 bases; unmatched junction nucleotides: 4. The CDR3 covers 15 residues. The CDR3: CASSLGQGFYNEQFF. DNA for the CDR3: TGCGCCAGCAGCTTGGGACAGGGCTTTTACAATGAGCAGTTCTTC.

V usage is TRBV7-9 and J usage is TRBJ1-3; D remains unclear. Germline CDR1 reads SEHNR; CDR2 reads FQNEAQ (reference sequence). Trimming shortened V by 2 bases and J by 4 bases, and 6 bases separated the two germline ends. This CDR3 is built from 13 residues. The CDR3 spells CASSLIPGNTIYF. The CDR3 nucleotides are TGTGCCAGCAGCTTAATACCCGGAAACACCATATATTTT.

CDR3 sequence (DNA): TGTGCCAGCAGCTCAACCCAGTCGACTAATGAAAAACTGTTTTTT. This sequence encodes CASSSTQSTNEKLFF. J is TRBJ1-4 and V is TRBV5-6; D remains unclear. Trimming pared 3 bases from V and 2 bases from J, leaving 11 bases between. Germline V gene data show CDR1 as SGHDT and CDR2 as YYEEEE. This CDR3 is built from 15 residues. Based on the CDR3 plus reference TRBV5-6 and TRBJ1-4, the full variable domain is DAGVTQSPTHLIKTRGQQVTLRCSPKSGHDTVSWYQQALGQGPQFIFQYYEEEERQRGNFPDRFSGHQFPNYSSELNVNALLLGDSALYLCASSSTQSTNEKLFFGSGTQLSVL.

This chain joins TRBV7-9 and TRBJ2-5; tentatively, D is TRBD1 (6 bases). Germline V gene sequence: CDR1 SEHNR, CDR2 FQNEAQ (reference sequence). Trimming took 3 bases from V and 4 from J, leaving 12 bases between them. The CDR3 is made up of 14 amino acids. CDR3 residues: CASSFYRASETQYF. The CDR3 DNA reads TGTGCCAGCAGCTTTTACAGGGCATCAGAGACCCAGTACTTC. The full variable domain, its missing parts supplied by reference TRBV7-9 and TRBJ2-5, is DTGVSQNPRHKITKRGQNVTFRCDPISEHNRLYWYRQTLGQGPEFLTYFQNEAQLEKSRLLSDRFSAERPKGSFSTLEIQRTEQGDSAMYLCASSFYRASETQYFGPGTRLLVL.

The CDR3 nucleotides read TGTGCCACCAGTGATTCACAGGGGGCCGCGAACACCGGGGAGCTGTTTTTT. The encoded protein is CATSDSQGAANTGELFF. The V gene is TRBV24-1, the J gene TRBJ2-2; 9 bases line up with TRBD1. The V gene's germline CDR1 is KGHDR and CDR2 SFDVKD. This CDR3 contains 17 residues. V lost 2 bases to trimming and J lost 0 bases; unmatched junction nucleotides: 3.

V usage is TRBV28 and J usage is TRBJ1-3; perhaps TRBD1 as D (6 bases). The CDR3 spans 16 residues. Per the germline V gene, CDR1 is MDHEN and CDR2 is SYDVKM. V was pared by 3 bases and J by 4 bases, with 16 bases between. CDR3 protein: CASSLSGGPGGNTIYF. The CDR3 region has the DNA TGTGCCAGCAGTTTGTCGGGGGGGCCGGGAGGAAACACCATATATTTT.